This T cell receptor (beta chain) stems from a study of blood T cells in healthy people across ages. Germline CDR1 and CDR2: DFQATT and SNEGSKA (reference sequence). CDR3 length: 16 amino acids. V shed 4 bases and J 4 bases; nucleotides not matched to a gene: 11. With a J-beta primer mix and a sample-barcoded 5' primer, a second PCR ran about 7 to 12 cycles. TCRdb recomputed calls from the 5' RACE reads with MiXCR, one row per CDR3 protein. Among around 1,000,000 distinct CDR3 sequences listed, 25% were seen once. This clonotype has a handful of counts. Antigen specificity is unknown. Study results and caveats: Estimated diversity across one million T cells was deemed an underestimate. PBMCs left unsorted prevented a conclusive naive versus antigen-experienced comparison.

A further study also used this sample, focusing on T cells of mothers and their children. That source reports: Reads obtained per mother exceeded 8.5 million TCR beta CDR3 reads, with about 3 million obtained per child. Similar thymic selection effects on TCR recombination output appear in pairs, both related and unrelated.

The sample comprised blood. The sequence came from a girl aged 2 to 9 in good health. V is TRBV20-1 and J is TRBJ1-2; 11 nucleotides agree with TRBD1. CDR3 amino acids: CSANGQGAHVAYGYTF. In DNA, the CDR3 is TGCAGTGCTAATGGACAGGGGGCGCATGTAGCCTATGGCTACACCTTC.